This is a list of T cell receptor beta chains from one sample in a study of blood T cell repertoires in COVID-19. Measured with immunoSEQ multiplex PCR; TCRdb has only the in-frame clones, and not every one. The repertoire holds 110,000 or so clones, with approximately 80% as singletons. Sequencing was done on a sample of peripheral blood. The receptors here all came from a man aged 45-65 years with acute or convalescent COVID-19. Each CDR3 is given with its conserved first and last residue. Fields, in order: V gene, clone size, J gene, D gene, CDR3 DNA, CDR3 protein. The D gene is left open where the match is weak. Size values are once, few and many counts, or a class for expanded clones, and some rows have none.

TRBV12-3/TRBV12-4	once	TRBJ1-1	-	TGTGCCAGCAGTTCCAACGGGGACACTGAAGCTTTCTTT	CASSSNGDTEAFF
TRBV9	-	TRBJ1-4	TRBD1	TGTGCCAGCAGCGCCACCTCAGGGGGAAGTGAAAAACTGTTTTTT	CASSATSGGSEKLFF
TRBV7-9	-	TRBJ1-1	-	TGTGCCAGCAGCCACAGGGACCGGAAGAACACTGAAGCTTTCTTT	CASSHRDRKNTEAFF
TRBV2	-	TRBJ2-5	TRBD1	TGTGCCACCCGACAGGGTCTGGAGACCCAGTACTTC	CATRQGLETQYF
TRBV9	-	TRBJ2-7	-	TGTGCCAGCAGCGCTCAGACCGGGACTGACGAAGAGCAGTACTTC	CASSAQTGTDEEQYF
TRBV10-3	-	TRBJ1-2	-	TGTGCCATCAGTGACACAGGAATTTATGGCTACACCTTC	CAISDTGIYGYTF
TRBV28	-	TRBJ1-1	-	TGTGCCAGCAGTTTAGTGGGTGGCAGGGTGAACACTGAAGCTTTCTTT	CASSLVGGRVNTEAFF
TRBV15	-	TRBJ1-2	-	TGTGCCACCAGCCGGATCGGGGAGGGACGGACCTATGGCTACACCTTC	CATSRIGEGRTYGYTF
TRBV10-3	-	TRBJ2-3	TRBD2	TGTGCCATCAGTGGGGGGACTACCACAGATACGCAGTATTTT	CAISGGTTTDTQYF
TRBV28	few	TRBJ2-5	TRBD2	TGTGCCAGCAGCCAAAGCGGGGGGATAGGAACAGAGACCCAGTACTTC	CASSQSGGIGTETQYF
TRBV29-1	-	TRBJ1-5	TRBD1	TGCAGCGCCCGGGGACAGAACAATCAGCCCCAGCATTTT	CSARGQNNQPQHF
TRBV6-5	few	TRBJ1-1	TRBD1	TGTGCCAGCTTTGGACAGGGGGTTAAATATCATGAAGCTTTCTTT	CASFGQGVKYHEAFF
TRBV15	-	TRBJ2-7	-	TGTGCCACCAGCAGATCCATTAGCGGCTACGAGCAGTACTTC	CATSRSISGYEQYF
TRBV7-8	-	TRBJ2-2	-	TGTGCCAGCAGCTTAGTCGGGGGAAGCATCGCCGGGGAGCTGTTTTTT	CASSLVGGSIAGELFF
TRBV7-9	-	TRBJ2-2	-	TGTGCCAGCAGCTCCCGACAGAACACCGGGGAGCTGTTTTTT	CASSSRQNTGELFF
TRBV19	-	TRBJ2-5	TRBD2	TGTGCCAGTAGTATGAAGCGGGACTCCGCCGGGACCCAGTACTTC	CASSMKRDSAGTQYF
TRBV7-9	-	TRBJ1-1	-	TGTGCCAGCAGCTTAGAACATAACACTGAAGCTTTCTTT	CASSLEHNTEAFF
TRBV12-5	-	TRBJ2-1	TRBD2	TGTGCTAGTGGTCCCGGACTAGCGGGGTACAATGAGCAGTTCTTC	CASGPGLAGYNEQFF
TRBV19	few	TRBJ1-5	TRBD1	TGTGCCAGTACCACAGGGGCTAGCAATCAGCCCCAGCATTTT	CASTTGASNQPQHF
TRBV5-4	-	TRBJ2-7	TRBD2	TGTGCCAGCAGCTTGGAGGGCGGACTAGCGGGAGAGGGTTCCTACGAGCAGTACTTC	CASSLEGGLAGEGSYEQYF
TRBV6-4	-	TRBJ2-1	TRBD2	TGTGCCAGCAGTGACTCCGGCGGGAGCTCCTACAATGAGCAGTTCTTC	CASSDSGGSSYNEQFF